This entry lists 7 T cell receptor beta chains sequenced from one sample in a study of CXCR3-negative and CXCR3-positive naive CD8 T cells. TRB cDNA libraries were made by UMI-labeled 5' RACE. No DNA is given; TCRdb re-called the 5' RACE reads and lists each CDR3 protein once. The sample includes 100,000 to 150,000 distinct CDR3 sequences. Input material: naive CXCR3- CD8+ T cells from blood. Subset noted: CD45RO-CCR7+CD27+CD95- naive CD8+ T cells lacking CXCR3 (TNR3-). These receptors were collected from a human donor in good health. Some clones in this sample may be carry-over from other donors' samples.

The CDR3 region is CASSLAPSGILSSYNEQFF. V is TRBV7-8 and J is TRBJ2-1; the D call from TCRdb, TRBD2, cannot be confirmed without DNA. Germline assignment: CDR1 SGHVS and CDR2 FQNEAQ. The length of the CDR3 is 19 residues.

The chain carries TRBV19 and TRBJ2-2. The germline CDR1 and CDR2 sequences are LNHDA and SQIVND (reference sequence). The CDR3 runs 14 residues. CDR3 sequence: CASSILSVTGELFF. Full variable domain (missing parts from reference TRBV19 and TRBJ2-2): DGGITQSPKYLFRKEGQNVTLSCEQNLNHDAMYWYRQDPGQGLRLIYYSQIVNDFQKGDIAEGYSVSREKKESFPLTVTSAQKNPTAFYLCASSILSVTGELFFGEGSRLTVL.

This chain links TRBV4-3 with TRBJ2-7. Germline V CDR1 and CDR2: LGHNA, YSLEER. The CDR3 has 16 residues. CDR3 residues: CASSQGQNLNSYEQYF.

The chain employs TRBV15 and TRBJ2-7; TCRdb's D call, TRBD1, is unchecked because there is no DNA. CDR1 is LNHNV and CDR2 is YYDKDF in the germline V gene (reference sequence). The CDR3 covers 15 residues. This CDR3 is CATSRGGDRAYEQYF.

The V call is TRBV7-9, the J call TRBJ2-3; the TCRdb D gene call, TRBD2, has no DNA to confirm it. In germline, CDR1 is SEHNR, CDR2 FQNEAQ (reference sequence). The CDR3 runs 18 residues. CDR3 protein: CASSLIGTSGSEADTQYF.

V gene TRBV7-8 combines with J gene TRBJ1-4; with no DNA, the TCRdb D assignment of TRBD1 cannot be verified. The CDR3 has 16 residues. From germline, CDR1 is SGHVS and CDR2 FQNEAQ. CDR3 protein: CASSPGPTIPNEKLFF. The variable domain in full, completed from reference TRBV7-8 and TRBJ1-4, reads GAGVSQSPRYKVAKRGQDVALRCDPISGHVSLFWYQQALGQGPEFLTYFQNEAQLDKSGLPSDRFFAERPEGSVSTLKIQRTQQEDSAVYLCASSPGPTIPNEKLFFGSGTQLSVL.

The CDR3 here is CASSPGSGSSYNEQFF. The J gene is TRBJ2-1, the V gene TRBV12-3 or TRBV12-4; TCRdb's assignment of TRBD1 cannot be checked, as there is no DNA. The CDR3 contains 16 residues.